This T cell receptor (beta chain) was profiled in a study of T cells after yellow fever vaccination. TCRdb recomputed calls from the 5' RACE reads with MiXCR, one row per CDR3 protein. The sample includes about 220,000 distinct CDR3 sequences, about 7% of them seen just once. CDR3 size: 16 residues. From germline, CDR1 is MDHEN and CDR2 SYDVKM. With 6 bases removed from V and 8 bases from J, the gap between germline ends came to 25 bases. This clonotype was counted a few times. The material sequenced was CD4+ T cells sorted from PBMCs, taken on the day of the yellow fever booster vaccination. The chain uses TRBV28 and TRBJ1-2; D might be TRBD1 (5 bases). The sequence derives from a man between 25 and 39 years old who received the YFV17D yellow fever vaccine. CDR3 in DNA: TGTGCCAGCAGCCCTGGGACGTTTGTCGGTTCGGAGGGCTACACCTTC. As protein: CASSPGTFVGSEGYTF.